This record looks at one T cell receptor beta chain sequence and its context. The record originates from a study of metastatic and nonmetastatic thyroid tumors. The V end was cut by 6 bases, the J end by 1 base, with 14 bases between. The CDR3 is 15 amino acids. CDR1 MNHNS and CDR2 SASEGT come from the germline V gene. TCRdb re-called clones from the PCR reads using MiXCR. This repertoire shows fewer than 30,000 clones, around 20% found once; its top ten account for approximately 30%. All patients were treatment-naive before thyroid surgery. The sequenced material came from blood. The chain couples TRBV6-1 to TRBJ2-3; D is uncertain. The TCR was taken from a male donor with papillary thyroid cancer or a benign thyroid nodule (not recorded which). Some clones in this sample may be carry-over from other donors' samples. The CDR3: CASSHIPSRTDTQYF. The CDR3 DNA follows: TGTGCCAGCAGCCATATACCTTCTCGCACAGATACGCAGTATTTT.